This T cell receptor (beta chain) was identified during a study of shared clonotypes between healthy human individuals. About the study: The donor group consisted of a couple of women and three men, aged 18 to 49.

Every contributor of samples was a Caucasian grown-up residing in Nashville, Tennessee. V gave up 6 bases and J gave up 2 bases; unmatched junction bases: 4. The CDR3 runs to 14 residues. CDR1 is KGHSH, CDR2 LQKENI, per germline. A deep-level run was used for the assay. Profiled with immunoSEQ multiplex PCR; TCRdb holds only in-frame clones, not every one. The sample records about half a million clones, 79% being singletons. The chain links TRBV18 to TRBJ2-1; 7 bases match TRBD1. Sequencing input: PBMCs. The TCR sequence derives from a woman in her thirties or forties in good health. Some clones in this sample may be carry-over from other donors' samples. In DNA, the CDR3 is TGTGCCAGCTCTTTGACAGGGACCTACAATGAGCAGTTCTTC. This translates into CASSLTGTYNEQFF.